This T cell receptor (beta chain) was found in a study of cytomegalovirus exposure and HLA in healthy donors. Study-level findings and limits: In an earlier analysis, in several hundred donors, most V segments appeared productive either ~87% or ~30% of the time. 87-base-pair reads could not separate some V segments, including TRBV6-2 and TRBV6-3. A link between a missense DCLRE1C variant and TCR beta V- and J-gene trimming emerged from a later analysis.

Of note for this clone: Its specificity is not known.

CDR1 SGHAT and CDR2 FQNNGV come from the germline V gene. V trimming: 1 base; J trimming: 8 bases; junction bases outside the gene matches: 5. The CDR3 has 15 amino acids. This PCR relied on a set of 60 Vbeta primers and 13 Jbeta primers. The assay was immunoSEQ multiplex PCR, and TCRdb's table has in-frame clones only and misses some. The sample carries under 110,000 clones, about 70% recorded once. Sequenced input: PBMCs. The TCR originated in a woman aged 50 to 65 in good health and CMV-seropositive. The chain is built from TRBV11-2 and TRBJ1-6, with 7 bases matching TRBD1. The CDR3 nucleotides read TGTGCCAGCAGCTTAGTTCCGCAGGGGGATTCACCCCTCCACTTT. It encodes CASSLVPQGDSPLHF.